Listed below are T cell receptor beta chains from one sample, sequenced in a study of T cell responses to AZD1222 COVID-19 vaccine. Assay used: immunoSEQ multiplex PCR; TCRdb lists only in-frame clones, some missing. This table has some 140,000 clones, over 85% appearing once. Source: peripheral blood, taken on day 0 of AZD1222 vaccination. The receptors derive from an adult in good health. Both conserved end residues are part of each CDR3. Fields, in order: CDR3 length, J gene, V gene, D gene, clone size, CDR3 DNA, CDR3 protein. The D gene is left open where the match is weak. Size values are once, few and many counts, or a class for expanded clones, and some rows have none.

15 TRBJ1-5 TRBV4-3 - - TGCGCCAGCAGCCAAGACAGTTATAGCAATCAGCCCCAGCATTTT CASSQDSYSNQPQHF
15 TRBJ2-2 TRBV6-1 - - TGTGCCAGCAGTGAAGTTCCTCCCCAGGCCGGGGAGCTGTTTTTT CASSEVPPQAGELFF
17 TRBJ1-6 TRBV27 - - TGTGCCAGCAGTTCGCTGCAGGGGAATGCCGGGGGTTCACCCCTCCACTTT CASSSLQGNAGGSPLHF
14 TRBJ2-7 TRBV6-5 - - TGTGCCAGCAGCTGGACAGCTGGGGTACTCGAGCAGTACTTC CASSWTAGVLEQYF
16 TRBJ2-1 TRBV15 TRBD2 - TGTGCCACCCACCCTTTGCCGGGACTAGCGGTTAATGAGCAGTTCTTC CATHPLPGLAVNEQFF
14 TRBJ2-2 TRBV10-2 TRBD2 - TGCGCCAGCTCGGCTAGCGGGATCTCGGGGGAGCTGTTTTTT CASSASGISGELFF
17 TRBJ2-7 TRBV7-2 TRBD2 - TGTGCCAGCAGCTTAGACCCGCTAGCGGGAGCTAGCTACGAGCAGTACTTC CASSLDPLAGASYEQYF
16 TRBJ2-7 TRBV6-2/TRBV6-3 TRBD2 - TGTGCCAGCAGTCCCCGGACTAGCGTGTTTCTTCTCGAGCAGTACTTC CASSPRTSVFLLEQYF
16 TRBJ1-1 TRBV5-1 - - TGCGCCAGCAGCCACGGCATAGCGGCGTCGAACACTGAAGCTTTCTTT CASSHGIAASNTEAFF
15 TRBJ1-2 TRBV4-1 - - TGCGCCAGCAGCCAGACCGCGTCTATCCCTGAGGGCTACACCTTC CASSQTASIPEGYTF
15 TRBJ1-3 TRBV28 - - TGTGCCAGCACCCCGTTAGGGGCAACTGGAAACACCATATATTTT CASTPLGATGNTIYF
14 TRBJ1-2 TRBV27 - - TGTGCCAGCAGTTTGTCCCAAAAGGGGTATGGCTACACCTTC CASSLSQKGYGYTF
16 TRBJ1-2 TRBV18 - - TGTGCCAGCTCACCCAACGATGCCAGCCGTGGCATGGGCTACACCTTC CASSPNDASRGMGYTF
14 TRBJ2-5 TRBV7-8 - - TGTGCCAGCAGCTTCCAAAGTTACTCAGAGACCCAGTACTTC CASSFQSYSETQYF
17 TRBJ2-5 TRBV11-2 TRBD2 - TGTGCCAGCAGCTTGGGACTAGCGAGCAAGAGGTCGGAGACCCAGTACTTC CASSLGLASKRSETQYF
15 TRBJ1-6 TRBV27 - - TGTGCCAGCAGTTTACGCCGGGGCTATAATTCACCCCTCCACTTT CASSLRRGYNSPLHF
19 TRBJ2-1 TRBV7-6 TRBD2 - TGTGCCAGCAGCTTAGATGGACAGGGTCGGCTAGCGGGAGTAAATGAGCAGTTCTTC CASSLDGQGRLAGVNEQFF
12 TRBJ2-2 TRBV24-1 - many TGTGCCACCAGTTGGGACACCGGGGAGCTGTTTTTT CATSWDTGELFF
16 TRBJ1-2 TRBV18 - - TGTGCCAGCTCACCACTTATCCCGGGGAGGCCGTATGGCTACACCTTC CASSPLIPGRPYGYTF
14 TRBJ2-7 TRBV7-2 - - TGTGCCAGCAGCTTAGGGGACCGTACCTACGAGCAGTACTTC CASSLGDRTYEQYF
14 TRBJ2-7 TRBV6-5 TRBD2 - TGTGCCAGCAGTCGACTAGCGGGGACCTACGAGCAGTACTTC CASSRLAGTYEQYF
15 TRBJ1-6 TRBV5-4 TRBD1 - TGTGCCAGCAGCTTTGACCGGACAGGGAATTCACCCCTCCACTTT CASSFDRTGNSPLHF
16 TRBJ2-3 TRBV11-3 TRBD1 - TGTGCCAGCAGCTTAGGGGACAGGGGGCCAGTAGATACGCAGTATTTT CASSLGDRGPVDTQYF
15 TRBJ1-5 TRBV7-2 - once TGTGCCAGCAGCTTAGAGGAGGGAGCGGGGCAGCCCCAGCATTTT CASSLEEGAGQPQHF
15 TRBJ2-7 TRBV5-4 TRBD2 - TGTGCCAGCAGCTTGAAACTAGCGGGTCACTACGAGCAGTACTTC CASSLKLAGHYEQYF
14 TRBJ1-1 TRBV29-1 - - TGCAGCGTCTCCACGAGGGGAGTAGGGACTGAAGCTTTCTTT CSVSTRGVGTEAFF
16 TRBJ1-2 TRBV28 TRBD1 once TGTGCCAGCAGTTTAGGCAGGACAGGGAATGCCTATGGCTACACCTTC CASSLGRTGNAYGYTF
18 TRBJ2-5 TRBV3-1/TRBV3-2 TRBD2 - TGTGCCAGCAGTCCCGGACTAGCGGGAGGAAGGCCTCAAGAGACCCAGTACTTC CASSPGLAGGRPQETQYF
17 TRBJ2-4 TRBV3-1/TRBV3-2 TRBD2 - TGTGCCAGCAGCCAAGGATTAGCGGGGATAGCCAAAAACATTCAGTACTTC CASSQGLAGIAKNIQYF
13 TRBJ1-6 TRBV30 - - TGTGCCCGTGGAGCCACGTATAATTCACCCCTCCACTTT CARGATYNSPLHF
14 TRBJ1-2 TRBV27 TRBD1 - TGTGCCAGCAGGTCAATACAGGGGGCGCGGGGCTACACCTTC CASRSIQGARGYTF
15 TRBJ1-6 TRBV5-1 TRBD1 - TGCGCCAGCAGCTTGGGTGACAGGGGAGATTCACCCCTCCACTTT CASSLGDRGDSPLHF
16 TRBJ2-7 TRBV5-6 - - TGTGCCAGCAGCCGGATCTCCACTAGAGACCGCTACGAGCAGTACTTC CASSRISTRDRYEQYF
14 TRBJ1-2 TRBV14 TRBD1 - TGTGCCAGCAGCCGCGTCACAGGGGGGTATGGCTACACCTTC CASSRVTGGYGYTF
14 TRBJ1-2 TRBV24-1 TRBD1 - TGTGCCACCAGTGATCCGGGACAGAACTATGGCTACACCTTC CATSDPGQNYGYTF
16 TRBJ2-7 TRBV5-1 TRBD2 - TGCGCCAGCAGCTTGGGAGGACTAGCGGGAGGAAACGAGCAGTACTTC CASSLGGLAGGNEQYF
16 TRBJ2-6 TRBV21-1 - - TGTGCCAGCAGCCTGGAACAGGGTACTGGGGCCAACGTCCTGACTTTC CASSLEQGTGANVLTF
16 TRBJ1-2 TRBV9 - - TGTGCCAGCAGCGTAGGCCCTTCCGGGGGGCACTATGGCTACACCTTC CASSVGPSGGHYGYTF
14 TRBJ2-7 TRBV7-9 TRBD2 - TGTGCCAGCAGCTTAAGCGGGAGCCCCTGGGGGCAGTACTTC CASSLSGSPWGQYF
16 TRBJ1-1 TRBV5-1 TRBD1 - TGCGCCAGCAGCTTGGCCTTGACAGGGGTAGACACTGAAGCTTTCTTT CASSLALTGVDTEAFF
16 TRBJ2-5 TRBV18 - - TGTGCCAGCTCACGGGCGGCCAGGGCGATACAAGAGACCCAGTACTTC CASSRAARAIQETQYF